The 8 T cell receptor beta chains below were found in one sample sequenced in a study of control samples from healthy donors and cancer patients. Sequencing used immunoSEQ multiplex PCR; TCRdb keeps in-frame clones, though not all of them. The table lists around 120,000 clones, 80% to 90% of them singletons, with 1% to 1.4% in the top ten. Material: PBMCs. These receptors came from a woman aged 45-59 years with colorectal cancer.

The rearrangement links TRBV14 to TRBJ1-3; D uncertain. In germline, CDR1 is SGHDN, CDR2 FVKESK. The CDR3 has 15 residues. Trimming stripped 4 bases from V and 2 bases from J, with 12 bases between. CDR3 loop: CASSLPGMAGNTIYF. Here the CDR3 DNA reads TGTGCCAGCAGCCTACCCGGAATGGCTGGAAACACCATATATTTT.

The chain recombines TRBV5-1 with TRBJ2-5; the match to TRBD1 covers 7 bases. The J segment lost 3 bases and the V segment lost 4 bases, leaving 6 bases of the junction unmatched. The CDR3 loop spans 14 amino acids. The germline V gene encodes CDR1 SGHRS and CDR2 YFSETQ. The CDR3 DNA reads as TGCGCCAGCAGCACAGGACAGGTTGAAGAGACCCAGTACTTC. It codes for CASSTGQVEETQYF. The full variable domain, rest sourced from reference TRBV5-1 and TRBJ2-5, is KAGVTQTPRYLIKTRGQQVTLSCSPISGHRSVSWYQQTPGQGLQFLFEYFSETQRNKGNFPGRFSGRQFSNSRSEMNVSTLELGDSALYLCASSTGQVEETQYFGPGTRLLVL.

CDR3 sequence (DNA): TGTGCCAGCGGTGAGCGGGGTTTGGCACTTGGCGGCTACACCTTC. It codes for CASGERGLALGGYTF. The rearrangement uses TRBV27 and TRBJ1-2; D ambiguous. V lost 8 bases and J lost 8, with 24 bases in between. Germline V CDR1 and CDR2: MNHEY, SMNVEV (reference sequence). The CDR3 has 15 residues.

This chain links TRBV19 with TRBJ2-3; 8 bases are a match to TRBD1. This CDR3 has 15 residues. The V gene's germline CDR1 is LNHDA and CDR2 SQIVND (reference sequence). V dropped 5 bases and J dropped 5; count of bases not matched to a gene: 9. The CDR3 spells CASSFPGQGGDTQYF. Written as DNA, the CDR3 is TGTGCCAGTAGTTTCCCAGGACAGGGCGGAGATACGCAGTATTTT.

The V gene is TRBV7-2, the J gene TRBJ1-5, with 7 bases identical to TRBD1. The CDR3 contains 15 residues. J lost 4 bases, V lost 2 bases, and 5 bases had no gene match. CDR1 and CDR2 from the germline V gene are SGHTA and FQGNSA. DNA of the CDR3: TGTGCCAGCAGCTTACAGGGGGGTCCGAATCAGCCCCAGCATTTT. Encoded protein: CASSLQGGPNQPQHF.

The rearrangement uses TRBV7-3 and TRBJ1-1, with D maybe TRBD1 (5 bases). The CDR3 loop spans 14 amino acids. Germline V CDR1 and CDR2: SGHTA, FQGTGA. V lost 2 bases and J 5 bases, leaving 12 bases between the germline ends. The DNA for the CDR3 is TGTGCCAGCAGCTTAGCAGGGTCTGGAACTGAAGCTTTCTTT. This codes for CASSLAGSGTEAFF.

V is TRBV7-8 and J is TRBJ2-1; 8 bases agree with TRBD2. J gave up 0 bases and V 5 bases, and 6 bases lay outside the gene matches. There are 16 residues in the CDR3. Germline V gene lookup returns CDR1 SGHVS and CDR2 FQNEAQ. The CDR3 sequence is CASSGGTRSSYNEQFF. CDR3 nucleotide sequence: TGTGCCAGCAGCGGCGGGACTAGGAGCTCCTACAATGAGCAGTTCTTC.

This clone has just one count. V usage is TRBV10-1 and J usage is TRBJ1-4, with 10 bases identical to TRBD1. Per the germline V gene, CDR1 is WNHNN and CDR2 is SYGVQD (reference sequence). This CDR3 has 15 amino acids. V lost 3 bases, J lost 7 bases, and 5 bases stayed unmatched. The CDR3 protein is CASSDGTGAGEKLFF. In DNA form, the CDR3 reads TGCGCCAGCAGTGATGGGACAGGGGCGGGTGAAAAACTGTTTTTT.